This T cell receptor beta chain was recorded in a study of T cells in Graves' hyperthyroidism and ophthalmopathy. This clonotype was seen ten or more times. The CDR3 is 15 residues long. Trimming cost V 4 bases and J 5 bases, with 20 bases left between them. Germline V gives CDR1 DFQATT, CDR2 SNEGSKA (reference sequence). RNA transcripts provided the source from which TCR beta CDR3 regions were amplified. Primed by the HTBI set, a first-round RT-PCR was run on the TCR CDR3. TCRdb independently ran MiXCR on the multiplex PCR reads; one entry per CDR3 protein. The sample holds 300,000 to 450,000 distinct CDR3 sequences; around 18% are singletons and the top ten take around 16%.

Sequencing was done on a sample of blood. This receptor was obtained from a woman aged 40 to 49 with Graves' ophthalmopathy. The genes are TRBV20-1 and TRBJ2-5; D possibly corresponds to TRBD2 (7 bases). CDR3 DNA: TGCAGTGCTATGGGGGGGCGCGGTTTTTCGGAGACCCAGTACTTC. This codes for CSAMGGRGFSETQYF.